These 4 T cell receptor beta chains came from one sample sequenced in a study of cytomegalovirus exposure and HLA in healthy donors. The PCR employed 60 Vbeta primers together with 13 Jbeta primers. Data came from immunoSEQ multiplex PCR; TCRdb stores just in-frame clones and leaves some out. The repertoire includes over 120,000 clones, approximately 70% of them detected once, and roughly 2% sits in the top ten. Sequences were obtained from PBMCs. Source of these receptors: a woman aged 60-75 years in good health and CMV-seropositive.

This sequence joins TRBV28 and TRBJ1-2; 8 bases fit TRBD1. The CDR3 consists of 14 residues. J gave up 8 bases and V 2 bases, and 7 bases lay outside the gene matches. Germline-derived CDR1 and CDR2 are MDHEN and SYDVKM. The CDR3 DNA sequence: TGTGCCAGCAGTTTAAACGTCAGGGGGCTCGGCTACACCTTC. It codes for CASSLNVRGLGYTF.

The sample holds a few counts of this clone. DNA for the CDR3: TGTGCTAGTGGCTCTGGACTAGCAGTAAGCACAGATACGCAGTATTTT. Translated: CASGSGLAVSTDTQYF. J is TRBJ2-3 and V is TRBV12-5, with 8 bases lining up with TRBD2. CDR1 is LGHNT, CDR2 FRNRAP, per germline. V gave up 6 bases and J gave up 0 bases; unmatched junction bases: 8. The CDR3 length is 16 residues.

The chain recombines TRBV7-3 with TRBJ2-3, with a possible D match to TRBD2 (6 bases). The V end lost 8 bases, the J end lost 5 bases, and 14 bases lay between the germline ends. This CDR3 spans 13 amino acids. Germline assignment: CDR1 SGHTA and CDR2 FQGTGA. The CDR3 reads CASRITGGDTQYF. CDR3 DNA: TGTGCCAGCCGAATCACCGGGGGAGATACGCAGTATTTT.

The chain combines TRBV19 with TRBJ2-2; the D is unclear. Trimming removed 1 base at V and 4 bases at J, with 10 bases between. The germline V gene has CDR1 LNHDA and CDR2 SQIVND (reference sequence). The CDR3 spans 15 residues. The CDR3 here is CASSIGTRSTGELFF. In DNA, the CDR3 is TGTGCCAGTAGTATAGGAACCAGGTCCACCGGGGAGCTGTTTTTT.